Each of the 16 T cell receptor beta chains below was sequenced from the same sample in a study of beta chain features in type 1 diabetes. General study results and limits: In all four CD4+ subsets, TCRB CDR3 length was significantly, moderately reduced in type 1 diabetes.

Of the isolated RNA, all was reverse transcribed, and so the sequenced material was expressed TCRB transcripts. The method was immunoSEQ multiplex PCR; TCRdb's version includes in-frame clones alone and lacks a portion of them. The sample includes roughly 160,000 clones, around 8.3% of them seen just once. Antigens of these TCRs are unknown. Material for sequencing was central memory CD4+ T cells from blood. These receptor sequences come from a woman between 18 and 29 years old with type 1 diabetes.

In this sample, this clone turned up a few times. The chain couples TRBV5-1 to TRBJ1-2; 9 bases align to TRBD1. Trimming at V came to 3 bases and at J to 6 bases, leaving 12 bases not matched to a gene. The CDR3 is 16 amino acids. From germline, CDR1 is SGHRS and CDR2 YFSETQ. CDR3: CASSSLALDRGDGYTF. As DNA, the CDR3 is TGCGCCAGCAGCTCCCTCGCCTTGGACAGGGGAGATGGCTACACCTTC.

This clone was counted a few times. CDR3 in DNA: TGTGCCAGCAGGCCTTGGGCTAACCACAATGAGCAGTTCTTC. Amino acids: CASRPWANHNEQFF. The genes are TRBV7-2 and TRBJ2-1; no definite D call. This CDR3 has 14 residues. CDR1 is SGHTA, CDR2 FQGNSA, per germline. V was clipped by 6 bases and J by 5 bases, with 14 bases between them.

On this clone itself: Other DNA sequences of this sample code for an identical CDR3. The V and J genes are TRBV9 and TRBJ2-7, with a weak D call TRBD1 (5 bases). The V end lost 0 bases, the J end lost 3 bases, and 10 bases lay between the germline ends. CDR3 length: 14 residues. The germline V gene has CDR1 SGDLS and CDR2 YYNGEE. Here the CDR3 reads CASSVAAQGYEQYF. The CDR3 coding sequence is TGTGCCAGCAGCGTAGCTGCCCAGGGCTACGAGCAGTACTTC.

The chain is built from TRBV5-6 and TRBJ2-5; TRBD1 might be the D (6 bases). This CDR3 spans 15 amino acids. CDR1 and CDR2 (germline): SGHDT, YYEEEE. V lost 0 bases and J 2 bases, leaving 11 bases between the germline ends. CDR3 amino acids: CASSLGHRVQETQYF. CDR3 DNA: TGTGCCAGCAGCTTGGGTCACAGGGTACAAGAGACCCAGTACTTC. The full variable domain, its missing parts supplied by reference TRBV5-6 and TRBJ2-5, is DAGVTQSPTHLIKTRGQQVTLRCSPKSGHDTVSWYQQALGQGPQFIFQYYEEEERQRGNFPDRFSGHQFPNYSSELNVNALLLGDSALYLCASSLGHRVQETQYFGPGTRLLVL.

This clone was observed a handful of times. The CDR3 sequence is CASSIRRLDTQYF. In nucleotides, the CDR3 is TGTGCCAGCAGCATACGAAGACTGGATACGCAGTATTTT. The chain links TRBV7-2 to TRBJ2-3, with D hard to call. V dropped 5 bases and J dropped 6 bases, with 12 bases sitting between them. The CDR3 has 13 residues. Germline-derived CDR1 and CDR2 are SGHTA and FQGNSA.

The gene calls are TRBV30 and TRBJ2-1; D may be TRBD2 (6 bases). The CDR3 has 15 residues. The germline V gene has CDR1 GTSNPN and CDR2 SVGIG (reference sequence). V was shortened by 3 bases and J by 7 bases, with 19 bases between the two germline ends. For the CDR3, the DNA is TGTGCCTGGAGCCCCCCCTGGACGGGAGTGAATGAGCAGTTCTTC. Its protein is CAWSPPWTGVNEQFF. The full variable domain, in which reference TRBV30 and TRBJ2-1 provide the parts outside the CDR3, is SQTIHQWPATLVQPVGSPLSLECTVEGTSNPNLYWYRQAAGRGLQLLFYSVGIGQISSEVPQNLSASRPQDRQFILSSKKLLLSDSGFYLCAWSPPWTGVNEQFFGPGTRLTVL.

This chain joins TRBV2 and TRBJ1-5; 7 nucleotides align to TRBD1. CDR1 and CDR2 from the germline V gene are SNHLY and FYNNEI. J gave up 4 bases and V 4 bases, and 4 bases lay outside the gene matches. The CDR3 is 14 amino acids. The CDR3 sequence is CASSAQGGNQPQHF. CDR3 in DNA: TGTGCCAGCAGTGCCCAGGGGGGAAATCAGCCCCAGCATTTT.

The chain employs TRBV29-1 and TRBJ1-5; the D is unclear. Trimming left V 1 base short and J 2 bases short, with 12 bases between. Germline loops: CDR1 SQVTM, CDR2 ANQGSEA. The CDR3 runs to 15 residues. For the CDR3, the DNA is TGCAGCGTTGAAGTAACCGGGAATGGCAATCAGCCCCAGCATTTT. Translated: CSVEVTGNGNQPQHF. Based on the CDR3 plus reference TRBV29-1 and TRBJ1-5, the full variable domain is SAVISQKPSRDICQRGTSLTIQCQVDSQVTMMFWYRQQPGQSLTLIATANQGSEATYESGFVIDKFPISRPNLTFSTLTVSNMSPEDSSIYLCSVEVTGNGNQPQHFGDGTRLSIL.

In this sample, this clone turned up a few times. The chain employs TRBV10-3 and TRBJ1-5; D remains unclear. CDR3 size: 15 residues. Germline assignment: CDR1 ENHRY and CDR2 SYGVKD. V lost 1 base to trimming and J lost 0 bases, with 7 bases between them. CDR3 nucleotide sequence: TGTGCCATCAGTGAGTTCGGTGATAGCAATCAGCCCCAGCATTTT. It codes for CAISEFGDSNQPQHF.

This clone was found a few times. V usage is TRBV2 and J usage is TRBJ2-5; 11 bases align to TRBD2. This CDR3 is built from 14 residues. The germline V gene encodes CDR1 SNHLY and CDR2 FYNNEI. Unmatched junction bases numbered 5, after V lost 8 bases and J lost 3 bases. The CDR3 here is CASRGLAEEETQYF. The CDR3 DNA reads TGTGCCAGCCGGGGACTAGCGGAGGAAGAGACCCAGTACTTC.

This clone has a handful of counts. The same CDR3 can be traced to other DNA sequences in this sample. This chain links TRBV4-3 with TRBJ1-1; D is perhaps TRBD1 (5 bases). The V end was cut by 3 bases, the J end by 11 bases, with 13 bases between. In germline, CDR1 is LGHNA, CDR2 YSLEER. The CDR3 is 12 residues long. CDR3 in DNA: TGCGCCAGCAGCCATCAGGGTTTAGGGGCTTTCTTT. Protein product: CASSHQGLGAFF.

This clone has ten or more counts. The V and J genes are TRBV28 and TRBJ2-6, with unresolved D. The CDR3 length is 16 residues. CDR1 is MDHEN, CDR2 SYDVKM, per germline. V lost 6 bases, J lost 0 bases, and 12 bases lay in between. CDR3 amino acids: CASSASGFSGANVLTF. The CDR3 coding sequence is TGTGCCAGCAGCGCTTCAGGCTTCTCTGGGGCCAACGTCCTGACTTTC. The full variable domain, completed using reference TRBV28 and TRBJ2-6, is DVKVTQSSRYLVKRTGEKVFLECVQDMDHENMFWYRQDPGLGLRLIYFSYDVKMKEKGDIPEGYSVSREKKERFSLILESASTNQTSMYLCASSASGFSGANVLTFGAGSRLTVL.

In its sample, this clone was seen many times. The chain joins TRBV29-1 to TRBJ1-4; the D gene is possibly TRBD1 (6 bases). Germline CDR1 reads SQVTM; CDR2 reads ANQGSEA. V lost 6 bases to trimming and J lost 5 bases, with 16 bases between them. The CDR3 totals 14 residues. The CDR3 reads CSVTLTGLNEKLFF. In nucleotides, the CDR3 is TGCAGCGTCACCTTGACAGGATTAAATGAAAAACTGTTTTTT.

This clone was seen only a few times. The CDR3 protein is CASAGGVEKLFF. DNA of the CDR3: TGTGCCAGCGCGGGAGGGGTAGAAAAACTGTTTTTT. The chain recombines TRBV7-2 with TRBJ1-4; D perhaps matches TRBD1 (5 bases). CDR3 length equals 12 residues. V lost 8 bases to trimming and J lost 8 bases, with 12 bases between them. Germline values: CDR1 SGHTA, CDR2 FQGNSA.

This clone was observed a handful of times. The rearrangement links TRBV28 to TRBJ1-1; D call uncertain. This CDR3 is 15 amino acids long. Germline values: CDR1 MDHEN, CDR2 SYDVKM. The V and J ends lost 1 base and 1 base respectively, with 10 bases between them. CDR3 amino acids: CASSLFGVGNTEAFF. As DNA, the CDR3 is TGTGCCAGCAGTTTATTCGGGGTCGGGAACACTGAAGCTTTCTTT.

This chain uses TRBV9 with TRBJ2-4, with D possibly matching TRBD1 (6 bases). Germline-derived CDR1 and CDR2 are SGDLS and YYNGEE. Trimming removed 3 bases from V and 6 bases from J, with 10 bases in between. This CDR3 spans 13 amino acids. CDR3 sequence reads: CASSAGDTNIQYF. The CDR3, as DNA: TGTGCCAGCAGCGCCGGGGACACAAACATTCAGTACTTC.